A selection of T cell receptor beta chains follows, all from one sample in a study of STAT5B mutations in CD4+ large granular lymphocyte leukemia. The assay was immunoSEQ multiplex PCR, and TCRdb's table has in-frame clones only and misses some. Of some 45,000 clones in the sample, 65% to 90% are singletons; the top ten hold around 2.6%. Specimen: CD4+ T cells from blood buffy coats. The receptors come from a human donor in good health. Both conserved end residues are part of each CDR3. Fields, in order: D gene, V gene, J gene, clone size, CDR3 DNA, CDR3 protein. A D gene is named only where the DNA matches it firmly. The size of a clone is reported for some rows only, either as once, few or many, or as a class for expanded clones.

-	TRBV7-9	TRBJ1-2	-	TGTGCCAGCAGCTTAGGAGGACAGTCCGCCGCGGGCTACACCTTC	CASSLGGQSAAGYTF
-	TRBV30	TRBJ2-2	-	TGTGCCTGGAGAGGCCTGGCTGACACCGGGGAGCTGTTTTTT	CAWRGLADTGELFF
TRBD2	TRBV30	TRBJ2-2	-	TGTGCCTGGAGAGCGGTAGCGGGAGGCACCGGGGAGCTGTTTTTT	CAWRAVAGGTGELFF
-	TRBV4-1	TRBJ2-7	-	TGCGCCAGCAGCCGCAGGGGTGGCTACGAGCAGTACTTC	CASSRRGGYEQYF
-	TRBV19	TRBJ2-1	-	TGTGCCAGTAGTATAGACAGGGATGAGCAGTTCTTC	CASSIDRDEQFF
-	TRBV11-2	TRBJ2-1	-	TGTGCCAGCAGCTTCAGGGATGAGCAGTTCTTC	CASSFRDEQFF
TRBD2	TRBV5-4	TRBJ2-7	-	TGTGCCAGCAGCAGCGGGACTAGCGGGAGAAACGAGCAGTACTTC	CASSSGTSGRNEQYF
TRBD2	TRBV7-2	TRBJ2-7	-	TGTGCCAGCAGCTCCGGGACTAGCGGGAGGGTCTTCCACGAGCAGTACTTC	CASSSGTSGRVFHEQYF
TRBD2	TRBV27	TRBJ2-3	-	TGTGCCAGCAGTTCGATAGCGGGTACGCAGTATTTT	CASSSIAGTQYF
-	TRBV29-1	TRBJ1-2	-	TGCAGCGTTGCCGGGGTTGAGCGAGGCTACACCTTC	CSVAGVERGYTF
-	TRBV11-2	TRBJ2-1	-	TGTGCCAGCAGCTCTCTAGGCCCGGGGAATGAGCAGTTCTTC	CASSSLGPGNEQFF
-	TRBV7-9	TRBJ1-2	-	TGTGCCAGCAGCGCCCGACGCGGGCGGTCTAATGGCTACACCTTC	CASSARRGRSNGYTF
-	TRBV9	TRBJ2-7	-	TGTGCCAGCAGCGCTACGGATTTCCCCTACGAGCAGTACTTC	CASSATDFPYEQYF
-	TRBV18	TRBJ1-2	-	TGTGCCAGCTCACAACAAGGGGTGGAATACTATGGCTACACCTTC	CASSQQGVEYYGYTF
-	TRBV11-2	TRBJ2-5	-	TGTGCCAGCAGCTTTGGCACCCAAGAGACCCAGTACTTC	CASSFGTQETQYF
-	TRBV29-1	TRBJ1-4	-	TGCAGCGTTGAATATGGGGCTGAAAAACTGTTTTTT	CSVEYGAEKLFF
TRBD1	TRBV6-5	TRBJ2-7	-	TGTGCCAGCAGTTACTCCCCGGGACAGGGATTCTACGAGCAGTACTTC	CASSYSPGQGFYEQYF
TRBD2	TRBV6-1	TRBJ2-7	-	TGTGCCAGCAGTGAGCCCGGACTAGCGGGAGTATACGAGCAGTACTTC	CASSEPGLAGVYEQYF
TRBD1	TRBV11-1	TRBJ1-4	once	TGTGCCAGCAGCGTCCAGGGACAGGGGTTCGAAAGTGAAAAACTGTTTTTT	CASSVQGQGFESEKLFF
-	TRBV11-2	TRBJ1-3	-	TGTGCCAGCAGCTTACAGAGCTCTGGAAACACCATATATTTT	CASSLQSSGNTIYF
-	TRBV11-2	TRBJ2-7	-	TGTGCCAGCAGCTCAGACGGATCACCGCACGAGCAGTACTTC	CASSSDGSPHEQYF
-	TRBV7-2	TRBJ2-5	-	TGTGCCAGCAGCTTAACCCCGAGACGGAAGATCTCGGAGACCCAGTACTTC	CASSLTPRRKISETQYF